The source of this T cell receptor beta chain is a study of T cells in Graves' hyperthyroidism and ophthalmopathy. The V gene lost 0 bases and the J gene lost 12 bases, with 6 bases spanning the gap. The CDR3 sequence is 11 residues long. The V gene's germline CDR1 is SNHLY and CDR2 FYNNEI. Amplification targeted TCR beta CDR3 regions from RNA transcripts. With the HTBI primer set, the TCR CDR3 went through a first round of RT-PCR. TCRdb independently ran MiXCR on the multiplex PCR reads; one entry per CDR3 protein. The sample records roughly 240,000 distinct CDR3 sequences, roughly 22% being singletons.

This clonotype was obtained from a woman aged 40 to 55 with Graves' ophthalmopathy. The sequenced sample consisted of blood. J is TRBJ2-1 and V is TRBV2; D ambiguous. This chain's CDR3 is CASSEALGQFF. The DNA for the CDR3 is TGTGCCAGCAGTGAAGCGCTTGGGCAGTTCTTC.